The 28 T cell receptor beta chains below all came from one sample that was sequenced in a study of siplizumab effects on memory and regulatory T cells. Profiled with immunoSEQ multiplex PCR; TCRdb holds only in-frame clones, not every one. The table lists 110,000 or so clones, roughly 91% of them singletons. The sequenced material came from CD4+ T cells sorted from blood. These receptors all come from a human donor in good health.

V usage is TRBV7-9 and J usage is TRBJ2-7; D call uncertain. CDR1 and CDR2 (germline): SEHNR, FQNEAQ (reference sequence). CDR3 length: 14 residues. V gave up 5 bases and J gave up 5 bases, with 16 bases separating them. The CDR3, as DNA: TGTGCCAGCAGCCCAGAAGCCCCGGCCGACGAGCAGTACTTC. This translates into CASSPEAPADEQYF.

The chain uses TRBV5-5 and TRBJ2-1, with D possibly being TRBD1 or TRBD2 (5 bases each). This CDR3 spans 16 amino acids. The germline CDR1 and CDR2 sequences are SGHKS and YYEKEE (reference sequence). V lost 4 bases and J lost 4, with 18 bases in between. CDR3 protein: CASSRLDRGGYNEQFF. CDR3 sequence (DNA): TGTGCCAGCAGCCGATTGGACCGGGGCGGGTACAATGAGCAGTTCTTC.

The chain is built from TRBV6-1 and TRBJ2-3; TRBD2 matches at 8 bases. Germline-derived CDR1 and CDR2 are MNHNS and SASEGT. The CDR3 runs to 17 residues. V dropped 2 bases and J dropped 0; count of bases not matched to a gene: 7. The CDR3 DNA is TGTGCCAGCAGTGAAACCCGACTAGCGTCTAGCACAGATACGCAGTATTTT. Its translation: CASSETRLASSTDTQYF.

The rearrangement links TRBV21-1 to TRBJ1-5. TRBV21-1 is shown as a pseudogene. This CDR3 contains 15 residues. In nucleotides, the CDR3 is TGTGCCAGCAGGGGGGACCTTTCGAGCAATCAGCCCCAGCATTTT. It translates to CASRGDLSSNQPQHF.

This sequence joins TRBV7-9 and TRBJ2-1; D is perhaps TRBD2 (6 bases). This CDR3 is 13 amino acids long. The ends were cut back, 5 bases at V and 3 bases at J, with 8 bases in the middle. Germline-derived CDR1 and CDR2 are SEHNR and FQNEAQ (reference sequence). This CDR3 reads CASSRGLYNEQFF. DNA of the CDR3: TGTGCCAGCAGCCGGGGACTCTACAATGAGCAGTTCTTC.

V gene TRBV2 combines with J gene TRBJ2-5, with 13 bases matching TRBD2. This CDR3 contains 15 residues. Germline CDR1 reads SNHLY; CDR2 reads FYNNEI. The V gene end was trimmed by 7 bases and the J gene end by 5 bases; junction bases not matched to a gene: 7. Here the CDR3 DNA reads TGTGCCAGCACTCGACTAGCGGGAGGACCTGAGACCCAGTACTTC. Translation: CASTRLAGGPETQYF. Variable domain in full (rest from reference TRBV2 and TRBJ2-5): EPEVTQTPSHQVTQMGQEVILRCVPISNHLYFYWYRQILGQKVEFLVSFYNNEISEKSEIFDDQFSVERPDGSNFTLKIRSTKLEDSAMYFCASTRLAGGPETQYFGPGTRLLVL.

This chain links TRBV5-1 with TRBJ2-5, with D possibly being TRBD1 (6 bases). In germline, CDR1 is SGHRS, CDR2 YFSETQ. This CDR3 has 14 residues. V lost 0 bases to trimming and J lost 1 base, with 7 bases between them. The CDR3 reads CASSLGQVQETQYF. DNA of the CDR3: TGCGCCAGCAGCTTGGGACAGGTCCAAGAGACCCAGTACTTC. Variable domain in full (rest from reference TRBV5-1 and TRBJ2-5): KAGVTQTPRYLIKTRGQQVTLSCSPISGHRSVSWYQQTPGQGLQFLFEYFSETQRNKGNFPGRFSGRQFSNSRSEMNVSTLELGDSALYLCASSLGQVQETQYFGPGTRLLVL.

This chain uses TRBV4-2 with TRBJ2-1; 12 nucleotides align to TRBD2. The CDR3 sequence is 15 residues long. The trim removed 0 bases at V and 6 bases at J, leaving 0 bases unmatched. The germline CDR1 and CDR2 sequences are LGHNA and YNFKEQ. CDR3 coding DNA: TGTGCCAGCAGCCAAGAGACTAGCGGGAGCAATGAGCAGTTCTTC. Translation gives CASSQETSGSNEQFF.

The chain joins TRBV7-2 to TRBJ1-3, with 8 positions matching TRBD1. The trim removed 2 bases at V and 10 bases at J, leaving 7 bases unmatched. Germline V gene sequence: CDR1 SGHTA, CDR2 FQGNSA. The length of the CDR3 is 14 residues. CDR3 in DNA: TGTGCCAGCAGCTTATTGACAGGGGAGATGACCATATATTTT. The encoded protein is CASSLLTGEMTIYF.

CDR3 sequence reads: CASEWGDTQYF. The CDR3, as DNA: TGCGCCAGCGAATGGGGAGATACGCAGTATTTT. The V and J genes are TRBV5-1 and TRBJ2-3; no clear D. Between the trimmed V and J ends, which lost 7 bases and 5 bases, there was a span of 8 bases. The CDR3 contains 11 residues. Per the germline V gene, CDR1 is SGHRS and CDR2 is YFSETQ.

This clone is a singleton in its sample. V gene TRBV9 combines with J gene TRBJ2-7; D ambiguous. V lost 1 base, J lost 3 bases, and 8 bases lay in between. The CDR3 runs 13 residues. Germline V gives CDR1 SGDLS, CDR2 YYNGEE. The CDR3 reads CASSVKFGYEQYF. In nucleotides, the CDR3 is TGTGCCAGCAGCGTAAAATTTGGCTACGAGCAGTACTTC.

This rearrangement joins TRBV18 to TRBJ1-1, with D possibly TRBD1 on 6 matching bases. The CDR3 length is 16 residues. Deletions cut 2 bases from V and 4 bases from J, with 17 bases between. The germline V gene has CDR1 KGHSH and CDR2 LQKENI. CDR3 amino acids: CASSPGRGRRVTEAFF. The CDR3 region has the DNA TGTGCCAGCTCACCAGGCCGGGGGCGCCGGGTCACTGAAGCTTTCTTT. Drawing the rest from reference TRBV18 and TRBJ1-1, the complete variable domain is NAGVMQNPRHLVRRRGQEARLRCSPMKGHSHVYWYRQLPEEGLKFMVYLQKENIIDESGMPKERFSAEFPKEGPSILRIQQVVRGDSAAYFCASSPGRGRRVTEAFFGQGTRLTVV.

J is TRBJ2-5 and V is TRBV7-8; D gene uncertain. V was pared by 6 bases and J by 4 bases, with 6 bases between. CDR3 length: 11 amino acids. Germline values: CDR1 SGHVS, CDR2 FQNEAQ. The CDR3 DNA follows: TGTGCCAGCAGTCAGAGAGAGACCCAGTACTTC. Translated, it gives CASSQRETQYF.

The rearrangement links TRBV5-4 to TRBJ2-5; D is possibly TRBD1 or TRBD2 (6 bases each). The germline CDR1 and CDR2 sequences are SGHNT and YYREEE (reference sequence). The CDR3 loop spans 15 amino acids. Trimming removed 3 bases from V and 4 bases from J, with 16 bases in between. The CDR3 nucleotides are TGTGCCAGCAGCTCACAAAGGGGGGCGGGAGAGACCCAGTACTTC. Its protein product is CASSSQRGAGETQYF.

V usage is TRBV6-6 and J usage is TRBJ1-5; the D is unclear. The CDR3 loop spans 14 amino acids. Germline CDR1 MNHNY, CDR2 SVGAGI (reference sequence). V dropped 8 bases and J dropped 7 bases, with 18 bases sitting between them. The CDR3 is CASHYEEIDQPQHF. The CDR3 DNA reads TGTGCCAGCCACTACGAGGAGATCGACCAGCCCCAGCATTTT.

The chain employs TRBV5-1 and TRBJ1-2; 9 bases fit TRBD1. This CDR3 spans 14 amino acids. The germline CDR1 and CDR2 sequences are SGHRS and YFSETQ. Losses at the gene ends were 4 bases for V and 5 bases for J; bases not matched to a gene: 6. Here the CDR3 DNA reads TGCGCCAGCAGCCTTCCGACAGGGGGTTATGGCTACACCTTC. As protein: CASSLPTGGYGYTF.

The chain is built from TRBV10-1 and TRBJ2-3; no reliable D call. This CDR3 has 13 amino acids. Trimming pared 3 bases from V and 6 bases from J, leaving 10 bases between. Germline-derived CDR1 and CDR2 are WNHNN and SYGVQD (reference sequence). CDR3 sequence: CASSDGQLDTQYF. CDR3 bases: TGCGCCAGCAGTGACGGCCAGTTGGATACGCAGTATTTT.

The gene calls are TRBV2 and TRBJ2-7; 7 bases line up with TRBD2. Germline CDR1 SNHLY, CDR2 FYNNEI. The CDR3 totals 11 residues. Germline trimming cut 6 bases from V and 5 bases from J; bases unmatched to any gene: 1. CDR3 nucleotides: TGTGCCAGCAGGGGGGGGGACGAGCAGTACTTC. Residues: CASRGGDEQYF.

Regarding this clone: Sequence at one end of the junction differs from germline and may be a read error. The chain links TRBV7-7 to TRBJ2-5; D gene unclear. Germline V gene sequence: CDR1 SSHAT, CDR2 FNYEAQ (reference sequence). The length of the CDR3 is 15 residues. Written as DNA, the CDR3 is TGTGCTAGCAGCTTAGGGCTTATGAATCAAGAGACCCAGTACTTC. It codes for CASSLGLMNQETQYF.

The chain combines TRBV19 with TRBJ2-7; D might be TRBD1 or TRBD2, each matching 5 bases. The CDR3 loop spans 14 amino acids. V was cut by 6 bases and J by 0 bases, with 12 bases left in between. Germline CDR1 and CDR2: LNHDA and SQIVND (reference sequence). The CDR3 protein is CASSPSRGSYEQYF. Here the CDR3 DNA reads TGTGCCAGTAGCCCTTCGAGGGGCTCCTACGAGCAGTACTTC. Using reference TRBV19 and TRBJ2-7 for the parts outside the CDR3, the full variable domain is DGGITQSPKYLFRKEGQNVTLSCEQNLNHDAMYWYRQDPGQGLRLIYYSQIVNDFQKGDIAEGYSVSREKKESFPLTVTSAQKNPTAFYLCASSPSRGSYEQYFGPGTRLTVT.

This chain links TRBV5-6 with TRBJ1-4; no reliable D call. In germline, CDR1 is SGHDT, CDR2 YYEEEE. CDR3 length equals 18 residues. V was cut by 4 bases and J by 0 bases, with 19 bases left in between. CDR3 protein: CASSLADRHPATNEKLFF. The CDR3 DNA reads TGTGCCAGCAGCCTCGCGGACCGCCATCCCGCAACTAATGAAAAACTGTTTTTT.

The V and J genes are TRBV2 and TRBJ2-2; TRBD2 matches at 7 bases. The germline V gene encodes CDR1 SNHLY and CDR2 FYNNEI. The CDR3 loop spans 16 amino acids. The CDR3 region is CATIGVRGRKPGELFF. The CDR3 DNA sequence: TGTGCTACAATCGGGGTGCGCGGGAGAAAACCCGGGGAGCTGTTTTTT.

V and J are TRBV6-5 and TRBJ1-2, with D unresolved. Trimming shortened V by 0 bases and J by 4 bases, and 12 bases separated the two germline ends. The CDR3 sequence is 15 residues long. Germline V gives CDR1 MNHEY, CDR2 SVGAGI. The DNA of the CDR3 is TGTGCCAGCAGTTACTCGACGTTGGCGGCCTATGGCTACACCTTC. Translation: CASSYSTLAAYGYTF.

This chain links TRBV7-3 with TRBJ2-7, with D perhaps matching TRBD1 or TRBD2 (5 bases each). The CDR3 totals 13 residues. CDR1 is SGHTA, CDR2 FQGTGA, per germline. Trimming cost V 4 bases and J 4 bases, with 11 bases left between them. The CDR3 reads CASSSGTRYEQYF. The CDR3 bases are TGTGCCAGCAGCTCCGGGACCCGATACGAGCAGTACTTC.

The chain combines TRBV30 with TRBJ1-1; D uncertain. Germline V gene sequence: CDR1 GTSNPN, CDR2 SVGIG (reference sequence). Trimming removed 2 bases at V and 8 bases at J, with 12 bases between. The CDR3 loop spans 12 amino acids. Here the CDR3 DNA reads TGTGCCTGGAGTTGGTACAGAGGGGAAGCTTTCTTT. This sequence encodes CAWSWYRGEAFF.

The chain uses TRBV5-4 and TRBJ2-6; D remains unclear. CDR1 and CDR2 from the germline V gene are SGHNT and YYREEE (reference sequence). CDR3 length: 15 residues. V gave up 4 bases and J gave up 0 bases, with 8 bases separating them. The CDR3 is CASSPPGSGANVLTF. For the CDR3, the DNA is TGTGCCAGCAGCCCCCCGGGCTCTGGGGCCAACGTCCTGACTTTC.

The chain has TRBV6-6 and TRBJ1-3, with D tentatively TRBD1 (5 bases). The CDR3 runs 13 residues. Germline V CDR1 and CDR2: MNHNY, SVGAGI (reference sequence). V shed 7 bases and J shed 8 bases, with 15 bases lying between them. CDR3 bases: TGTGCCAGCAATTTTGGGGCAACGGACACCATATATTTT. Amino acids: CASNFGATDTIYF.

The chain has TRBV5-1 and TRBJ1-4; D is unclear. Germline assignment: CDR1 SGHRS and CDR2 YFSETQ. The ends were cut back, 7 bases at V and 8 bases at J, with 15 bases in the middle. This CDR3 contains 13 residues. The CDR3 DNA sequence: TGCGCCAGCGCATTGGTAGGGAAAGAAAAACTGTTTTTT. This sequence encodes CASALVGKEKLFF.